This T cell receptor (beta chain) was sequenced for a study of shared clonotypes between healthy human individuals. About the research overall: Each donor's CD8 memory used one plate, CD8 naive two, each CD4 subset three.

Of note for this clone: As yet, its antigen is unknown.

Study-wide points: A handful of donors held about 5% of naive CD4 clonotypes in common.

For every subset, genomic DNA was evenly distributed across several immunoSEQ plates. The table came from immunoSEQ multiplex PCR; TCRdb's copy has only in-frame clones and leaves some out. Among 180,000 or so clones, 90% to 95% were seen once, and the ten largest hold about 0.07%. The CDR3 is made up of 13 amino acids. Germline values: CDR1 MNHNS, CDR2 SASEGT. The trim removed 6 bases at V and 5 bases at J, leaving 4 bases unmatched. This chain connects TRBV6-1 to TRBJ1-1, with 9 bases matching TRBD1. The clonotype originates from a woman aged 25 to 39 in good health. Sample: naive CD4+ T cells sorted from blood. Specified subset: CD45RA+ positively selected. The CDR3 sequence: CASRGQGRTEAFF. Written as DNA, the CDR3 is TGTGCCAGCAGAGGACAGGGGAGGACTGAAGCTTTCTTT.